This T cell receptor (beta chain) is drawn from a study of blood T cell repertoires in COVID-19. In the source study's methods: The assay estimated nucleated cells by amplifying reference gene primers. TCRdb's copy holds only in-frame clones and misses some; the assay was immunoSEQ multiplex PCR. D and trimming come from the DNA, and the V and J calls and clone size come from that table. In the table there are around 140,000 clones, roughly 84% of which are singletons. Trimming removed 1 base from V and 4 bases from J, with 11 bases in between. The CDR3 has 15 amino acids. The germline V gene encodes CDR1 SGHTA and CDR2 FQGNSA.

Source material: peripheral blood. The chain has TRBV7-2 and TRBJ1-3; weak D call: TRBD1 (5 bases). The source is a man between 25 and 39 years old with COVID-19, enrolled during active disease. The CDR3 region is CASSLGSGRGNTIYF. DNA for the CDR3: TGTGCCAGCAGCTTAGGGTCAGGGAGGGGAAACACCATATATTTT.